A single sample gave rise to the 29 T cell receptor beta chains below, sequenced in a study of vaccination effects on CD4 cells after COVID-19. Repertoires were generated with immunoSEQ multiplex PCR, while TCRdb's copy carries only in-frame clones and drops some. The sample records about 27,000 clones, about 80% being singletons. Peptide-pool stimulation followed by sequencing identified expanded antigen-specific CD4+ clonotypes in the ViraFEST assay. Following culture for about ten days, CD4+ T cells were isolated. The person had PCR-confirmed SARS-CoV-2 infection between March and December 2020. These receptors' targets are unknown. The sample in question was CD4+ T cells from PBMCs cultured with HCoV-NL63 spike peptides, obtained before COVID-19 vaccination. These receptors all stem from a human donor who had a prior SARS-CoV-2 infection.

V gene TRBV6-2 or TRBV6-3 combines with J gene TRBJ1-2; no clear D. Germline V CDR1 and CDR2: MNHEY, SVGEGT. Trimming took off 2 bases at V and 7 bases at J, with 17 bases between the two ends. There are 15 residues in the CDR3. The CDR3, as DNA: TGTGCCAGCAGTTACCCGGAGGAGGGTAATCGTGGCTACACCTTC. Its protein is CASSYPEEGNRGYTF.

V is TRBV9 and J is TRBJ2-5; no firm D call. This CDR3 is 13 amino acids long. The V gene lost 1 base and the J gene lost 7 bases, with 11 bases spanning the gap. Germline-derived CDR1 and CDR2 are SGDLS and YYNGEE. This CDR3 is CASSVMDEGTQYF. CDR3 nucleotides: TGTGCCAGCAGCGTAATGGACGAAGGGACCCAGTACTTC.

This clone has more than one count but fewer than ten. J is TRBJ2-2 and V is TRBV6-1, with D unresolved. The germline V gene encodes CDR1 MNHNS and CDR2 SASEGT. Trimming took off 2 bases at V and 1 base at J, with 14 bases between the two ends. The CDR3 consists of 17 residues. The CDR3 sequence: CASSESALSGNTGELFF. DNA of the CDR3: TGTGCCAGCAGTGAATCTGCGCTGTCAGGGAACACCGGGGAGCTGTTTTTT.

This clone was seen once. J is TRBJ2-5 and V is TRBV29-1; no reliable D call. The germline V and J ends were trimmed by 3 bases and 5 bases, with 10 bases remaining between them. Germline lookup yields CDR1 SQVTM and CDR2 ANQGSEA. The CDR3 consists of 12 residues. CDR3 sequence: CSVDIIGETQYF. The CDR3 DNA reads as TGCAGCGTTGATATTATCGGGGAGACCCAGTACTTC. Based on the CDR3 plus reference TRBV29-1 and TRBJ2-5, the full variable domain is SAVISQKPSRDICQRGTSLTIQCQVDSQVTMMFWYRQQPGQSLTLIATANQGSEATYESGFVIDKFPISRPNLTFSTLTVSNMSPEDSSIYLCSVDIIGETQYFGPGTRLLVL.

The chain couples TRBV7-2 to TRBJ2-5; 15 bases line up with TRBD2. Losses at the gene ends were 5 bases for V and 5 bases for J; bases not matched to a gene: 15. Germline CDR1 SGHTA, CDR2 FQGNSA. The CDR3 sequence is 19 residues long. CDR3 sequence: CASSPQGGLAGGGLETQYF. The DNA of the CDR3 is TGTGCCAGCAGCCCCCAGGGGGGACTAGCGGGAGGAGGTTTGGAGACCCAGTACTTC.

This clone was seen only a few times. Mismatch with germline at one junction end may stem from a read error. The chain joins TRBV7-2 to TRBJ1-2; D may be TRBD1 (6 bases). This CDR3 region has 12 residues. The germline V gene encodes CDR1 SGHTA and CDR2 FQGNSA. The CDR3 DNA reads TGTGCCAGCAGCTTAGACGACAGGCTGCTATACTTC. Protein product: CASSLDDRLLYF.

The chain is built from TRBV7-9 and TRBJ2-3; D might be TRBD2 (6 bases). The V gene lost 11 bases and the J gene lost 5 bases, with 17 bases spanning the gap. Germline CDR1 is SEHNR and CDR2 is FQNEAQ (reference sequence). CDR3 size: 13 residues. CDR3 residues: CACAWVGGDTQYF. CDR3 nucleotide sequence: TGTGCCTGTGCATGGGTGGGGGGAGATACGCAGTATTTT.

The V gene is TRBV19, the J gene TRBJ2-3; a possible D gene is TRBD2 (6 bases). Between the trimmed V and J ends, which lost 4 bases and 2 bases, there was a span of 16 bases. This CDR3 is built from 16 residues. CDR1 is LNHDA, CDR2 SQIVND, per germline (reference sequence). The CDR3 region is CASSTTPGTATDTQYF. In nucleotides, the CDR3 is TGTGCCAGTAGTACTACTCCCGGGACTGCCACAGATACGCAGTATTTT.

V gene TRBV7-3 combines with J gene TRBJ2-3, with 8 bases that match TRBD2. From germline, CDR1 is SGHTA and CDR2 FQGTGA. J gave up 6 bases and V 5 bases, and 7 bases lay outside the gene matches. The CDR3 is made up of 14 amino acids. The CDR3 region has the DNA TGTGCCAGCAGCAACGGACTAGCAGTTGATACGCAGTATTTT. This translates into CASSNGLAVDTQYF.

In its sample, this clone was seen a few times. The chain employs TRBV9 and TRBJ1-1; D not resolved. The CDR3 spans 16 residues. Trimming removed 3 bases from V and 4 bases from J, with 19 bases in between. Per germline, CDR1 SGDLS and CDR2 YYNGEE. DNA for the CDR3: TGTGCCAGCAGCGGGTGGGATCGGCGTGGTGGCACTGAAGCTTTCTTT. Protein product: CASSGWDRRGGTEAFF.

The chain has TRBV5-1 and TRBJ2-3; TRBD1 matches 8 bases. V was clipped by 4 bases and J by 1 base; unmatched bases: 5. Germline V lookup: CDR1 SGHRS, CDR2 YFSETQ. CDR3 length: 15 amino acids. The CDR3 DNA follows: TGCGCCAGCAGCGTGCAGGGGGCCGGCACAGATACGCAGTATTTT. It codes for CASSVQGAGTDTQYF. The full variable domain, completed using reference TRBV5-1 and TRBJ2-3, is KAGVTQTPRYLIKTRGQQVTLSCSPISGHRSVSWYQQTPGQGLQFLFEYFSETQRNKGNFPGRFSGRQFSNSRSEMNVSTLELGDSALYLCASSVQGAGTDTQYFGPGTRLTVL.

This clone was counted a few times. CDR3 amino acids: CASSITTGNTEAFF. The CDR3 bases are TGCGCCAGCAGCATAACGACAGGGAACACTGAAGCTTTCTTT. The rearrangement links TRBV5-1 to TRBJ1-1, with D perhaps matching TRBD1 (6 bases). The CDR3 has 14 residues. V was clipped by 4 bases and J by 1 base, with 11 bases between them. Germline V CDR1 and CDR2: SGHRS, YFSETQ. Looking up the rest from reference TRBV5-1 and TRBJ1-1 gives the full variable domain: KAGVTQTPRYLIKTRGQQVTLSCSPISGHRSVSWYQQTPGQGLQFLFEYFSETQRNKGNFPGRFSGRQFSNSRSEMNVSTLELGDSALYLCASSITTGNTEAFFGQGTRLTVV.

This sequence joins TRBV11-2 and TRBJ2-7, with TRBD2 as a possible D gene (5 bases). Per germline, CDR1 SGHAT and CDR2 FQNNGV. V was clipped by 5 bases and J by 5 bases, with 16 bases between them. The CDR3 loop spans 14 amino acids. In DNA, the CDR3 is TGTGCCAGCAGCAGACTCGCCGTGAGGGACGAGCAGTACTTC. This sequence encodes CASSRLAVRDEQYF.

DNA of the CDR3: TGTGCCAGCAGCCAAGGGCAACAGGGAGTCTACAATGAGCAGTTCTTC. Encoded protein: CASSQGQQGVYNEQFF. This sequence joins TRBV3-1 (or the pseudogene TRBV3-2) and TRBJ2-1; D is possibly TRBD1 (6 bases). The CDR3 loop spans 16 amino acids. From germline, CDR1 is LGHDT and CDR2 YNNKEL (reference sequence). Trimming removed 1 base from V and 3 bases from J, with 13 bases in between.

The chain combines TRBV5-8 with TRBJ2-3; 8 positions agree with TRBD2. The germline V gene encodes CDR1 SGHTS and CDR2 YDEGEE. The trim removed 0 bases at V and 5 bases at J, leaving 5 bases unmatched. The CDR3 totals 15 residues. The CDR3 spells CASSLVAGLGDTQYF. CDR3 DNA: TGTGCCAGCAGCTTGGTAGCGGGGCTGGGAGATACGCAGTATTTT.

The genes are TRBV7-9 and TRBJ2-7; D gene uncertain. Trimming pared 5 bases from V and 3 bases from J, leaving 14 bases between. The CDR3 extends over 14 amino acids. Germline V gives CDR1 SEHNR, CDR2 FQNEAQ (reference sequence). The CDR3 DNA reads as TGTGCCAGCAGCCGTCTCGGCGCTATCTACGAGCAGTACTTC. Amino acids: CASSRLGAIYEQYF.

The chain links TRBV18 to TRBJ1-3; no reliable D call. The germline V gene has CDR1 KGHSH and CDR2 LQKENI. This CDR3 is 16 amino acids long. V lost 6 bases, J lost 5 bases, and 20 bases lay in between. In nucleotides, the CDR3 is TGTGCCAGCTCGCCAAAGGACGCGCTAGCCCGAAACACCATATATTTT. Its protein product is CASSPKDALARNTIYF.

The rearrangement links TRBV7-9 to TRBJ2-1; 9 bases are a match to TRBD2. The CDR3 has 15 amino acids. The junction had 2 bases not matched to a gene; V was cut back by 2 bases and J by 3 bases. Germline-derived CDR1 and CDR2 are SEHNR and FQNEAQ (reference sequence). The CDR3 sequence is CASSLKLAGYNEQFF. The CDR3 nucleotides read TGTGCCAGCAGCTTAAAACTAGCGGGCTACAATGAGCAGTTCTTC. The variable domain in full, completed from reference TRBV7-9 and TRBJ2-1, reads DTGVSQNPRHKITKRGQNVTFRCDPISEHNRLYWYRQTLGQGPEFLTYFQNEAQLEKSRLLSDRFSAERPKGSFSTLEIQRTEQGDSAMYLCASSLKLAGYNEQFFGPGTRLTVL.

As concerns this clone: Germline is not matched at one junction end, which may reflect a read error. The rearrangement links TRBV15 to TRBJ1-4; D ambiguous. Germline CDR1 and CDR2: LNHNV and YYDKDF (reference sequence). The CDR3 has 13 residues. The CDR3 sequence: CATSRDTRSTYHF. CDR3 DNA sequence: TGTGCCACCAGCAGAGATACAAGGAGCACCTATCATTTT.

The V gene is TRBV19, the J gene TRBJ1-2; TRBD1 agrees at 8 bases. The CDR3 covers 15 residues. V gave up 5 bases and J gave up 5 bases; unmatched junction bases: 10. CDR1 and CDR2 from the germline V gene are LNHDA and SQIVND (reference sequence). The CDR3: CASSDRDRWRYGYTF. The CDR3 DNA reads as TGTGCCAGTAGTGACCGGGACAGGTGGCGATATGGCTACACCTTC.

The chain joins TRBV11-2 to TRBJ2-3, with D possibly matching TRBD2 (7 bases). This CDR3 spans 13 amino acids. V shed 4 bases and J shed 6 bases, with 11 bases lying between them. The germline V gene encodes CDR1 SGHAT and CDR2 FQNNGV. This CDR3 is CASSSPGGDTQYF. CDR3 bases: TGTGCCAGCAGCTCCCCGGGGGGCGATACGCAGTATTTT. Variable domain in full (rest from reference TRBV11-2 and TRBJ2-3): EAGVAQSPRYKIIEKRQSVAFWCNPISGHATLYWYQQILGQGPKLLIQFQNNGVVDDSQLPKDRFSAERLKGVDSTLKIQPAKLEDSAVYLCASSSPGGDTQYFGPGTRLTVL.

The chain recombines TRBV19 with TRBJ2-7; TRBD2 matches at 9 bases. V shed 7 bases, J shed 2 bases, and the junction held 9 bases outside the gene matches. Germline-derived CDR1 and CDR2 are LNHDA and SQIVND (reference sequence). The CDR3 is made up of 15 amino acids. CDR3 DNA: TGTGCCAGTAAGCTCCGCGGCGGGGGGGCCTACGAGCAGTACTTC. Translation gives CASKLRGGGAYEQYF.

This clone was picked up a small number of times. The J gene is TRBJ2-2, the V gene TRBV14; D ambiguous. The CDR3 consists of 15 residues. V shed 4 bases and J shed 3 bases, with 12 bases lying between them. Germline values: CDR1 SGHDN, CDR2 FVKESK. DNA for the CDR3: TGTGCCAGCAGCCCCCAGCTGGGTTACACCGGGGAGCTGTTTTTT. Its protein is CASSPQLGYTGELFF.

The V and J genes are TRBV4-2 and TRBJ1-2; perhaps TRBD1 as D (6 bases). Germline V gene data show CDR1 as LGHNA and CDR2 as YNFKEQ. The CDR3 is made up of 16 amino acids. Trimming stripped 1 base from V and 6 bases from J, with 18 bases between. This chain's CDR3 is CASSQVPWGGPDGYTF. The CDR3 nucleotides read TGTGCCAGCAGCCAAGTCCCATGGGGGGGGCCGGATGGCTACACCTTC.

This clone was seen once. The CDR3 DNA is TGTGCCAGGGACTTAACAGGGGGCGGGAACACCGGGGAGCTGTTTTTT. Protein: CARDLTGGGNTGELFF. The J gene is TRBJ2-2, the V gene TRBV2; 9 nucleotides agree with TRBD1. Looked up from germline, CDR1 is SNHLY and CDR2 is FYNNEI. CDR3 length equals 16 residues. The V gene end was trimmed by 9 bases and the J gene end by 1 base; junction bases not matched to a gene: 9.

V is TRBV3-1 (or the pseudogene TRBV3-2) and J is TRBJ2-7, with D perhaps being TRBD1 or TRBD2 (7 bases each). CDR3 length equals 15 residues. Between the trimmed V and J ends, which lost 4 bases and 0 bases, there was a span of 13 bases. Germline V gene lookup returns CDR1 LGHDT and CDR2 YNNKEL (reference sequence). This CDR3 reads CASSRGGDSSYEQYF. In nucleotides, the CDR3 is TGTGCCAGCAGCCGAGGGGGGGACAGCTCCTACGAGCAGTACTTC.

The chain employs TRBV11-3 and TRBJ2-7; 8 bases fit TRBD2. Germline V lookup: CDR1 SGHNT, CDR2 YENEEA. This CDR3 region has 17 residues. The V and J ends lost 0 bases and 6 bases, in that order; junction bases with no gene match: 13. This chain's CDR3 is CASSLERTSQLSSEQYF. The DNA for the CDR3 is TGTGCCAGCAGCTTAGAACGGACTAGCCAGCTGAGTAGCGAGCAGTACTTC.

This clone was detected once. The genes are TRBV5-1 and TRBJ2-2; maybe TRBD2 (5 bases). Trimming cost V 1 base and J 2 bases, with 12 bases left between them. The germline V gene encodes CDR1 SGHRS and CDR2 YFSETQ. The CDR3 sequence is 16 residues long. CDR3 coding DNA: TGCGCCAGCAGCTTGTTTGGAGCGGTCAACACCGGGGAGCTGTTTTTT. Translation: CASSLFGAVNTGELFF. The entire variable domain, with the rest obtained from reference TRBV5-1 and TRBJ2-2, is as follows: KAGVTQTPRYLIKTRGQQVTLSCSPISGHRSVSWYQQTPGQGLQFLFEYFSETQRNKGNFPGRFSGRQFSNSRSEMNVSTLELGDSALYLCASSLFGAVNTGELFFGEGSRLTVL.

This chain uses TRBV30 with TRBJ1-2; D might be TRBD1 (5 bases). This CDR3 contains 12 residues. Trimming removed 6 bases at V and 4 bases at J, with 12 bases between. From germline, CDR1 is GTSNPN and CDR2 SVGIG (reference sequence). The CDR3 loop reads CACSGTLYGYTF. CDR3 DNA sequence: TGTGCCTGCTCCGGGACTCTCTATGGCTACACCTTC.